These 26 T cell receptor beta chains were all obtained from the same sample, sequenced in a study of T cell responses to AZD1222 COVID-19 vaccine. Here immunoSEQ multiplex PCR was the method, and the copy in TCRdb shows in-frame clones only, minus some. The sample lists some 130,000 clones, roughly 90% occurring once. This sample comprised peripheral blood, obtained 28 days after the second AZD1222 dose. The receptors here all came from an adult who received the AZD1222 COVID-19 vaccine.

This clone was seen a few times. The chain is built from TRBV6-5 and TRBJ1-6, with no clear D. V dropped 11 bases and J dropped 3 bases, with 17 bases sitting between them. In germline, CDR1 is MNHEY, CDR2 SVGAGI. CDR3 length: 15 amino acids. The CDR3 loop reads CAARPGSRYNSPLHF. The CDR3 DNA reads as TGTGCCGCCCGGCCCGGGTCCCGCTATAATTCACCCCTCCACTTT.

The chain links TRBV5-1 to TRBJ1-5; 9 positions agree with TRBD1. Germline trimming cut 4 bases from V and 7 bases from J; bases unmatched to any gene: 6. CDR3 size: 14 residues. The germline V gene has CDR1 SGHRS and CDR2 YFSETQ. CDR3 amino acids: CASSEQGAGQPQHF. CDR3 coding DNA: TGCGCCAGCAGCGAACAGGGGGCAGGGCAGCCCCAGCATTTT.

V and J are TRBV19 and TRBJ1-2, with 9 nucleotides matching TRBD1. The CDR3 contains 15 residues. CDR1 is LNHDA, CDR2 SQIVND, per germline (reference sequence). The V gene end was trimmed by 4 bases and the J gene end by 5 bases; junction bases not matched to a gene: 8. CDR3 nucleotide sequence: TGTGCCAGTAGTACTCCTGGACAGGGGCAATATGGCTACACCTTC. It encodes CASSTPGQGQYGYTF.

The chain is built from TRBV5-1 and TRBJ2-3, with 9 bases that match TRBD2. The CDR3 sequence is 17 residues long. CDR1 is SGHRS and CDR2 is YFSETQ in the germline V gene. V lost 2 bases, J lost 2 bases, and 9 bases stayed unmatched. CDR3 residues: CASSFQGSGSITDTQYF. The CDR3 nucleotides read TGCGCCAGCAGCTTCCAGGGTAGCGGGAGTATCACAGATACGCAGTATTTT.

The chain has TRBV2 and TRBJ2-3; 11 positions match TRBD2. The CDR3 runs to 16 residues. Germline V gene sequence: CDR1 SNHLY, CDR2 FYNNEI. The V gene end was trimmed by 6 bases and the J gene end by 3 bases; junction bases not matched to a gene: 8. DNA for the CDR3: TGTGCCAGCAGGGAGCACGGGACTAGCGGAACAGATACGCAGTATTTT. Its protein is CASREHGTSGTDTQYF.

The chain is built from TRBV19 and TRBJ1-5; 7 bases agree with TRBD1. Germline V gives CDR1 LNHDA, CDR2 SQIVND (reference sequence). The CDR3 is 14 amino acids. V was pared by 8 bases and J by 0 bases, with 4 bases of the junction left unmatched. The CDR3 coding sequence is TGTGCCAGTGACAGGGCAACTAGCAATCAGCCCCAGCATTTT. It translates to CASDRATSNQPQHF.

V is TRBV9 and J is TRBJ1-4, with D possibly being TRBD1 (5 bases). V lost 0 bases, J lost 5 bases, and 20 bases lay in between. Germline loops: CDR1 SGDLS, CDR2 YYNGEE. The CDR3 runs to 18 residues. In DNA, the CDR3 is TGTGCCAGCAGCGTAGGGGTTCTAGGTGGGGGGAGGAATGAAAAACTGTTTTTT. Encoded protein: CASSVGVLGGGRNEKLFF.

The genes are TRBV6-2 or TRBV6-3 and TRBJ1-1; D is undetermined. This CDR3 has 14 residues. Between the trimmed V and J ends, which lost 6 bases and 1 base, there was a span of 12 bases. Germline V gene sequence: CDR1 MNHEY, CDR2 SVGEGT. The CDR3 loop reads CASSLPFANTEAFF. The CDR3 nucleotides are TGTGCCAGCAGCCTCCCGTTTGCGAACACTGAAGCTTTCTTT.

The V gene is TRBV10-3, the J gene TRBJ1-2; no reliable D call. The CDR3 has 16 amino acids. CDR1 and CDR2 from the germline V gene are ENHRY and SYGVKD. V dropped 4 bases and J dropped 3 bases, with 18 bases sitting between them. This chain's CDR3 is CAISVGNRAADYGYTF. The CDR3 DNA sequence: TGTGCCATCAGTGTGGGGAACCGGGCGGCTGACTATGGCTACACCTTC.

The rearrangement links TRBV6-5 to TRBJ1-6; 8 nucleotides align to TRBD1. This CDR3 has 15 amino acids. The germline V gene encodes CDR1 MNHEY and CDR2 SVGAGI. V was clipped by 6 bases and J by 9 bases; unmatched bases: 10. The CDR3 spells CASRSRDRISSPLHF. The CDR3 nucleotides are TGTGCCAGCAGATCCCGGGACAGGATAAGTTCACCCCTCCACTTT.

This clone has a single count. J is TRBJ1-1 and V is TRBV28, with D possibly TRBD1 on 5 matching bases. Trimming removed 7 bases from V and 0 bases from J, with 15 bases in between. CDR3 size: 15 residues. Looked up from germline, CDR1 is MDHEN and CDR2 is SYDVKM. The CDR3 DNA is TGTGCCAGCACCGGGGGGGGATTAATGAACACTGAAGCTTTCTTT. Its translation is CASTGGGLMNTEAFF.

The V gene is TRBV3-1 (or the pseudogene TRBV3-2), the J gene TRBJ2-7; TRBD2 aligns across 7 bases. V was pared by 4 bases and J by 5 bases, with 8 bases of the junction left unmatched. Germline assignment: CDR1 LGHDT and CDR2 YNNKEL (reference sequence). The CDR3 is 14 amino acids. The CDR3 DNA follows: TGTGCCAGCAGCCGGGGAGGGCCGACGAACGAGCAGTACTTC. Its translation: CASSRGGPTNEQYF.

CDR3 DNA sequence: TGTGCCAGCAGTCGACAGGGGGCAGCAGGAAACACCATATATTTT. It specifies CASSRQGAAGNTIYF. The chain carries TRBV7-9 and TRBJ1-3, with 10 positions matching TRBD1. The CDR3 consists of 15 residues. V lost 6 bases to trimming and J lost 4 bases; unmatched junction nucleotides: 6. Germline CDR1 SEHNR, CDR2 FQNEAQ (reference sequence).

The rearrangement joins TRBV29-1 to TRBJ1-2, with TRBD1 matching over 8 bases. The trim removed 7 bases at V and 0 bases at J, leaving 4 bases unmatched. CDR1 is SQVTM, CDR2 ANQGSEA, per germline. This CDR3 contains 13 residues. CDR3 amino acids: CSARQGPNYGYTF. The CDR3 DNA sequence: TGCAGCGCCCGACAGGGGCCTAACTATGGCTACACCTTC. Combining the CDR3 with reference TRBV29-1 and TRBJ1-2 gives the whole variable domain SAVISQKPSRDICQRGTSLTIQCQVDSQVTMMFWYRQQPGQSLTLIATANQGSEATYESGFVIDKFPISRPNLTFSTLTVSNMSPEDSSIYLCSARQGPNYGYTFGSGTRLTVV.

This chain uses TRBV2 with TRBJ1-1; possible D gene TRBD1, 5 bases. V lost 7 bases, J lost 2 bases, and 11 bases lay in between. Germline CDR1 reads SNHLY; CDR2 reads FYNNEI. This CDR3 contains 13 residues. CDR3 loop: CASTGDLNTEAFF. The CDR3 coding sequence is TGTGCCAGCACGGGGGACTTAAACACTGAAGCTTTCTTT.

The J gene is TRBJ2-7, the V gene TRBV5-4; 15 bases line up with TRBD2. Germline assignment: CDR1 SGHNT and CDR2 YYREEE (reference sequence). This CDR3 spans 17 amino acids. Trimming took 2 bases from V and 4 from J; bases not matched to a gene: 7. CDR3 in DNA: TGTGCCAGCAGCTTTGCCGCCGGGACTAGCGGGAGGTACGAGCAGTACTTC. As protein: CASSFAAGTSGRYEQYF.

The CDR3 reads CASSPGGLPYGYTF. The CDR3 coding sequence is TGTGCCAGCAGTCCTGGGGGGCTTCCCTATGGCTACACCTTC. This chain uses TRBV6-5 with TRBJ1-2; tentative D call: TRBD1 (6 bases). Germline loops: CDR1 MNHEY, CDR2 SVGAGI. This CDR3 is 14 amino acids long. Trimming left V 5 bases short and J 4 bases short, with 14 bases between.

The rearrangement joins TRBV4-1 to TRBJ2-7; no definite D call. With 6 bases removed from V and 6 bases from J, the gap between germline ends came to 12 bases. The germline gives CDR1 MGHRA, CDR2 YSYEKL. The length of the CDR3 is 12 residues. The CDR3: CASRLPGGEQYF. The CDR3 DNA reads TGCGCCAGCAGACTTCCCGGCGGCGAGCAGTACTTC.

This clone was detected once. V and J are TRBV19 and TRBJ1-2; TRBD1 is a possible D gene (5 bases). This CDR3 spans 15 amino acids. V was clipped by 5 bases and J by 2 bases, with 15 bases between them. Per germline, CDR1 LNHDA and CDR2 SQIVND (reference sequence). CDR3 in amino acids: CASSSLEGANYGYTF. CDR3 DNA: TGTGCCAGTAGTTCGTTGGAAGGGGCGAACTATGGCTACACCTTC. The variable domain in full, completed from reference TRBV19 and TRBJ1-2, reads DGGITQSPKYLFRKEGQNVTLSCEQNLNHDAMYWYRQDPGQGLRLIYYSQIVNDFQKGDIAEGYSVSREKKESFPLTVTSAQKNPTAFYLCASSSLEGANYGYTFGSGTRLTVV.

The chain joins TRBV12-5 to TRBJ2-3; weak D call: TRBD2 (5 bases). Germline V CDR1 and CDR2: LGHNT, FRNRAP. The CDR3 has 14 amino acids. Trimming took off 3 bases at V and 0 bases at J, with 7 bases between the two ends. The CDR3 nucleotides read TGTGCTAGTGGTTTTAGCGCTAGCACAGATACGCAGTATTTT. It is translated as CASGFSASTDTQYF.

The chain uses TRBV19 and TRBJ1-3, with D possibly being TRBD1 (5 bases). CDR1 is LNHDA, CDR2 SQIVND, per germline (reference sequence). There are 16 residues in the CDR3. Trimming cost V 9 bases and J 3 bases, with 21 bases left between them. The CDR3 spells CASTNPRGPLGNTIYF. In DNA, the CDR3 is TGTGCCAGCACTAACCCCCGGGGACCACTTGGAAACACCATATATTTT.

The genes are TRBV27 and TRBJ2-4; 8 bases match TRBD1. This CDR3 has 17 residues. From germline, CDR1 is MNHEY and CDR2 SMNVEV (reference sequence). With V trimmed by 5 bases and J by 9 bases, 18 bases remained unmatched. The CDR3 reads CASSLLGGTGSFGIQYF. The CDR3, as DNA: TGTGCCAGCAGTCTATTAGGTGGGACAGGTAGTTTTGGCATTCAGTACTTC.

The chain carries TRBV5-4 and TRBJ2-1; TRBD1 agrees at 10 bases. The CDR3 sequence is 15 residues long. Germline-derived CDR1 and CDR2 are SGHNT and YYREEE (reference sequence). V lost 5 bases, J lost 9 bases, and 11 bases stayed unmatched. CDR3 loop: CASRDGTGDRVEQFF. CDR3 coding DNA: TGTGCCAGCAGGGACGGGACAGGGGACCGGGTTGAGCAGTTCTTC.

The CDR3 bases are TGCGCCAGCAGCTTGTACACCGGGACAGGACCCTCTGGAAACACCATATATTTT. This codes for CASSLYTGTGPSGNTIYF. This chain links TRBV5-1 with TRBJ1-3, with TRBD1 matching over 8 bases. Trimming took 1 base from V and 0 from J; bases not matched to a gene: 9. The CDR3 covers 18 residues. CDR1 and CDR2 from the germline V gene are SGHRS and YFSETQ.

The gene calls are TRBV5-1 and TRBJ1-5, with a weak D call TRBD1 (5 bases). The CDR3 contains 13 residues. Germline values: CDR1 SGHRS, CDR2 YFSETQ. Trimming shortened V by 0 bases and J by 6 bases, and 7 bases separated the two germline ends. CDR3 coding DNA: TGCGCCAGCAGCTTGGAGGGGAGTCAGCCCCAGCATTTT. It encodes CASSLEGSQPQHF.

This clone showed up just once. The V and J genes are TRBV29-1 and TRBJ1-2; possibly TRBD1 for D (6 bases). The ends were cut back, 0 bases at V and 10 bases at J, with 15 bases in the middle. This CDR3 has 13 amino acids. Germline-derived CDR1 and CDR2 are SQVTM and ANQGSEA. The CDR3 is CSVEDLNRVAYTF. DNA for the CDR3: TGCAGCGTTGAAGATCTCAACAGGGTCGCCTACACCTTC. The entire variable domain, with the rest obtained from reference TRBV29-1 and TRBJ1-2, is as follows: SAVISQKPSRDICQRGTSLTIQCQVDSQVTMMFWYRQQPGQSLTLIATANQGSEATYESGFVIDKFPISRPNLTFSTLTVSNMSPEDSSIYLCSVEDLNRVAYTFGSGTRLTVV.